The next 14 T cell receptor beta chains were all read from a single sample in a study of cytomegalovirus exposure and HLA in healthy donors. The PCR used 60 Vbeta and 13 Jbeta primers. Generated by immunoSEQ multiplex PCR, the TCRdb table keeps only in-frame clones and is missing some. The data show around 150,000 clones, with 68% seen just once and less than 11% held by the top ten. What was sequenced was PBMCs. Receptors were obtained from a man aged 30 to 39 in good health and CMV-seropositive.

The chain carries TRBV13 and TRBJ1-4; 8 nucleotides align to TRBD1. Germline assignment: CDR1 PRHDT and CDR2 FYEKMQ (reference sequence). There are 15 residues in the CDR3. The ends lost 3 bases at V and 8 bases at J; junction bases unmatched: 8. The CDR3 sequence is CASSFGQGRWEKLFF. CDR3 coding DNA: TGTGCCAGCAGCTTTGGACAGGGACGCTGGGAAAAACTGTTTTTT. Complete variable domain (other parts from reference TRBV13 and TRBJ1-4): AAGVIQSPRHLIKEKRETATLKCYPIPRHDTVYWYQQGPGQDPQFLISFYEKMQSDKGSIPDRFSAQQFSDYHSELNMSSLELGDSALYFCASSFGQGRWEKLFFGSGTQLSVL.

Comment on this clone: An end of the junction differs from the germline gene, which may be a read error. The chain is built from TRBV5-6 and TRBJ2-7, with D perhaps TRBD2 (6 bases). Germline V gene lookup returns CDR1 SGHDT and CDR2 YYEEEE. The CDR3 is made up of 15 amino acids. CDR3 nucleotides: TGTGCCAGCAGCTTGGGCGGAGGGGTGGTCTACGCGCAGTACTTC. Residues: CASSLGGGVVYAQYF.

This chain's CDR3 is CASSPTGLENEQYF. In DNA, the CDR3 is TGCGCCAGCAGCCCGACAGGGTTAGAGAACGAGCAGTACTTC. The chain recombines TRBV10-2 with TRBJ2-5; 7 nucleotides line up with TRBD1. The J call is in doubt because the DNA end fits TRBJ2-7 better. The CDR3 has 14 amino acids. Germline V CDR1 and CDR2: WSHSY, SAAADI.

In nucleotides, the CDR3 is TGCGCCAGCAGCCCACGGACAGGGGGAGAGAACACTGAAGCTTTCTTT. Translating it yields CASSPRTGGENTEAFF. The V and J genes are TRBV5-1 and TRBJ1-1; 10 positions agree with TRBD1. The CDR3 extends over 16 amino acids. The V and J ends lost 4 bases and 1 base, in that order; junction bases with no gene match: 7. Germline V CDR1 and CDR2: SGHRS, YFSETQ. The variable domain in full, with the rest retrieved from reference TRBV5-1 and TRBJ1-1, is KAGVTQTPRYLIKTRGQQVTLSCSPISGHRSVSWYQQTPGQGLQFLFEYFSETQRNKGNFPGRFSGRQFSNSRSEMNVSTLELGDSALYLCASSPRTGGENTEAFFGQGTRLTVV.

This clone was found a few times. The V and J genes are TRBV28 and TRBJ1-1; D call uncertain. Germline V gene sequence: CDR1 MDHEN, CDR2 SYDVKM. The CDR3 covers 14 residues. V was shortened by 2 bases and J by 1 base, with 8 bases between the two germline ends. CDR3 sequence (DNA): TGTGCCAGCAGTTTAGAGTTTGCGAACACTGAAGCTTTCTTT. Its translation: CASSLEFANTEAFF.

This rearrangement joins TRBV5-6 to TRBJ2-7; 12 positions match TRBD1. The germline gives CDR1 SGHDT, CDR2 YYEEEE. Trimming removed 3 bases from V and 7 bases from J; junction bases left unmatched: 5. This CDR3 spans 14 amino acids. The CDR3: CASSYRDRGREQYF. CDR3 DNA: TGTGCCAGCAGCTACCGGGACAGGGGGCGTGAGCAGTACTTC.

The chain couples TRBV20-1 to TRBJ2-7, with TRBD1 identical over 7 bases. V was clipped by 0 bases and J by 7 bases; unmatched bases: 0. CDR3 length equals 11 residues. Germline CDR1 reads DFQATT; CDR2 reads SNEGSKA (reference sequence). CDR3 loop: CSAREDREQYF. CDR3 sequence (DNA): TGCAGTGCTAGAGAGGACAGGGAGCAGTACTTC.

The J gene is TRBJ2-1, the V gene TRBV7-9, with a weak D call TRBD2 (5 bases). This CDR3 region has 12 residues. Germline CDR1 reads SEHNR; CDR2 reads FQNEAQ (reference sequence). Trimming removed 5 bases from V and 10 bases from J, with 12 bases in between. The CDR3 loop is CASSPRGGEQFF. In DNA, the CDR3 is TGTGCCAGCAGCCCCCGGGGTGGCGAGCAGTTCTTC.

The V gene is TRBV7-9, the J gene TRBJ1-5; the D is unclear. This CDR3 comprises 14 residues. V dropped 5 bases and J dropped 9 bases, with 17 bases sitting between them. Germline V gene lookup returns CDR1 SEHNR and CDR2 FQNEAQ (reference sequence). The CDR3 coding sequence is TGTGCCAGCAGCGCATCAGGCGGGCCGAGGCCCCAGCATTTT. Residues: CASSASGGPRPQHF.

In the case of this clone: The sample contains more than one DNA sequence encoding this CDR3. The CDR3 coding sequence is TGTGCCTGGAGTAGGGGCTCTGGAAACACCATATATTTT. Amino acids: CAWSRGSGNTIYF. The rearrangement uses TRBV30 and TRBJ1-3; D is perhaps TRBD1 (5 bases). V lost 2 bases and J lost 0, with 5 bases in between. The germline gives CDR1 GTSNPN, CDR2 SVGIG (reference sequence). The CDR3 spans 13 residues.

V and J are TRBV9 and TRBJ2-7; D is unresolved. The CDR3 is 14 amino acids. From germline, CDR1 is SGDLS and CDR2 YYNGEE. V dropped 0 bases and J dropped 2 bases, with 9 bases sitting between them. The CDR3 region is CASSVGSSAYEQYF. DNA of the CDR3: TGTGCCAGCAGCGTAGGGTCCAGTGCCTACGAGCAGTACTTC.

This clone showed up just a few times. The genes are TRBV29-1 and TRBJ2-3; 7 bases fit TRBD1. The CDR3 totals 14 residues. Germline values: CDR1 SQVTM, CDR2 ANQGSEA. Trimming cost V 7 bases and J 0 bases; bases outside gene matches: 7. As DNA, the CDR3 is TGCAGCGGTACAGGGGAGTTTAGCACAGATACGCAGTATTTT. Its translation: CSGTGEFSTDTQYF.

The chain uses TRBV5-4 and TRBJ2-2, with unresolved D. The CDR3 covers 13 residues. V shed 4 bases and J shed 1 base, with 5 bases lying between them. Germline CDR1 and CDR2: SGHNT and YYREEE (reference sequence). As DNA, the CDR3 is TGTGCCAGCAGCCCCCAGAACACCGGGGAGCTGTTTTTT. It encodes CASSPQNTGELFF.

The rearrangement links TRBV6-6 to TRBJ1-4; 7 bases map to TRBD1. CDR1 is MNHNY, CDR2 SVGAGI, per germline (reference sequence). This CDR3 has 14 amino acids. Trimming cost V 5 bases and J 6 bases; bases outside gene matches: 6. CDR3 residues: CASSTGVRDEKLFF. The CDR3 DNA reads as TGTGCCAGCAGTACAGGGGTTAGGGATGAAAAACTGTTTTTT.